Sequencing of this TCR beta chain was carried out in a study of naive and memory T cell subsets. Study-wide findings and caveats: TCR transcript changes with activation or differentiation may affect this RNA method.

For this clonotype: No antigen is known for it.

A UMI-containing oligonucleotide was joined by 3' ligation to the TCR cDNA template. RNA was extracted from over 2 ml of whole blood of healthy adults. Reverse transcription used DNase-treated unsorted total RNA, aiming for roughly 1 to 1,100 ng. Amplification of ligated cDNA took four PCR rounds with SP2 and nested alpha and beta constant primers. Blood and skin TCR RNA was reverse transcribed with alpha and beta constant primers. TCRdb recomputed calls from the 5' RACE reads with MiXCR, one row per CDR3 protein. This table has around 48,000 distinct CDR3 sequences, 4% to 5% appearing once. Germline V gives CDR1 MDHEN, CDR2 SYDVKM. The CDR3 covers 16 residues. V was pared by 7 bases and J by 6 bases, with 12 bases of the junction left unmatched.

The J gene is TRBJ2-2, the V gene TRBV28, with TRBD2 matching 9 bases. The TCR comes from a female donor in good health. The CDR3 DNA sequence: TGTGCCAGCACCAGATCTAGCGGGACCTCCGCCGGGGAGCTGTTTTTT. Translated: CASTRSSGTSAGELFF.